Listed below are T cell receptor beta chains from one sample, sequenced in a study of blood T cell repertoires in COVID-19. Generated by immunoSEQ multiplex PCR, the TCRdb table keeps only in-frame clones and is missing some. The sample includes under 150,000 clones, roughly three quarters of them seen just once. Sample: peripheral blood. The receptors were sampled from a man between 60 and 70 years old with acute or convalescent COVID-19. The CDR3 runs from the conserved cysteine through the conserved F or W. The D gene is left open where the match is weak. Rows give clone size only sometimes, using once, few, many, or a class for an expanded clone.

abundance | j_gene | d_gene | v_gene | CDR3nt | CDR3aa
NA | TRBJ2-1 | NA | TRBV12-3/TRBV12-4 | TGTGCCAGCAGTTCTATCCGTCCCGGTGAGCAGTTCTTC | CASSSIRPGEQFF
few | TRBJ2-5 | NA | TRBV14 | TGTGCCAGCAGCCAAGGGAACGGGCAAGAGACCCAGTACTTC | CASSQGNGQETQYF
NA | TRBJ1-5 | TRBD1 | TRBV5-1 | TGCGCCAGCAGCTTGGGGACAGGGAGAAATCAGCCCCAGCATTTT | CASSLGTGRNQPQHF
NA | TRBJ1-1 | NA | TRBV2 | TGTGCCAGCAGTGAGGGCAGGGGAACCATGAACACTGAAGCTTTCTTT | CASSEGRGTMNTEAFF
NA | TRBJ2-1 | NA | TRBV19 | TGTGCCAGTAGTAGAGACGAGGGTAGTATTTTCAATGAGCAGTTCTTC | CASSRDEGSIFNEQFF
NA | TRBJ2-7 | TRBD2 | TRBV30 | TGTGCCTCCGAGCGGGATAGATACGAGCAGTACTTC | CASERDRYEQYF
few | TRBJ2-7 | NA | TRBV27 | TGTGCCAGCAGTTTAACGTCTCGGGGTCACGAGCAGTACTTC | CASSLTSRGHEQYF
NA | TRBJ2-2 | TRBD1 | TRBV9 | TGTGCCAGCAGCGGAGGGGTACAGGGGGCGAAGGTCAACGGGGAGCTGTTTTTT | CASSGGVQGAKVNGELFF
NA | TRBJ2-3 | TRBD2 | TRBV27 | TGTGCCAGCAGTACGAGTACTAGCGGGATGACAGATACGCAGTATTTT | CASSTSTSGMTDTQYF
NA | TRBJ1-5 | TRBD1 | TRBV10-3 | TGTGCCAGCCGGGACAGGGGGACTCAGCCCCAGCATTTT | CASRDRGTQPQHF
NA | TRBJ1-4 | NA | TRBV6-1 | TGTGCCAGCAGTGAAATAGCTTTGGATGAAAAACTGTTTTTT | CASSEIALDEKLFF
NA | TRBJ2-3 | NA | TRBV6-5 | TGTGCCAGCAGTCCAAGGGGCTTCACAGATACGCAGTATTTT | CASSPRGFTDTQYF
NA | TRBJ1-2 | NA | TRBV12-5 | TGTGCTAGTGGTTTGGTGACCGGGACACGGAACGGCTACACCTTC | CASGLVTGTRNGYTF
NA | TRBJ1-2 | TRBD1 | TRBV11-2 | TGTGCCAGCAGCCCGGGACAGGGGAACTATGGCTACACCTTC | CASSPGQGNYGYTF
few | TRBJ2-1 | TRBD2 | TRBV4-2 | TGTGCCAGCAGCCAAGTGAGGCGGGAGCTCTACAATGAGCAGTTCTTC | CASSQVRRELYNEQFF
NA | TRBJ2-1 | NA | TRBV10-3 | TGTGCCATCAGGGATCCCGGGACTCAATACAACAATGAGCAGTTCTTC | CAIRDPGTQYNNEQFF
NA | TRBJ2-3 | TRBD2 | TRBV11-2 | TGTGCCAGCAGCTTTGGCGGGAGGGACTCAGATACGCAGTATTTT | CASSFGGRDSDTQYF
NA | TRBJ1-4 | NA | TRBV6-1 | TGTGCCAGCAGTGAAGCCATACGAGCTAATGAAAAACTGTTTTTT | CASSEAIRANEKLFF
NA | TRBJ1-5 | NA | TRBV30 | TGTGCCTGGAGTGTACTCACAGGCAATCAGCCCCAGCATTTT | CAWSVLTGNQPQHF
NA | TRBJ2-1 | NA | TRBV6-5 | TGTGCCAGCAGTTACTACGGGACTCAAGACAATGAGCAGTTCTTC | CASSYYGTQDNEQFF
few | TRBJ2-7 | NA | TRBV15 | TGTGCCACCAGCTACCAACAGGATTCCTACGAGCAGTACTTC | CATSYQQDSYEQYF
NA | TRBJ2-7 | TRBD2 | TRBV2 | TGTGCCAGCAGGAGGACTAGCGGGAGTCTCGAGCAGTACTTC | CASRRTSGSLEQYF
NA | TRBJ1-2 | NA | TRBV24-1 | TGTGCCACCAGTGCGCCAGGCGCCGACTATGGCTACACCTTC | CATSAPGADYGYTF
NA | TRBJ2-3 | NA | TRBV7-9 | TGTGCCAGCAGCTTAGGAGGCATAGGAGATACGCAGTATTTT | CASSLGGIGDTQYF
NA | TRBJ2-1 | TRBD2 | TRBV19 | TGTGCCAGTAGTATAGTTGGCGGGAGAGGGGACGGTGAGCAGTTCTTC | CASSIVGGRGDGEQFF
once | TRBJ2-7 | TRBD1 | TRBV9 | TGTGCCAGCAGCCCCTCCCGGACAGGGGGATGGGACAAAGGGTACGAGCAGTACTTC | CASSPSRTGGWDKGYEQYF
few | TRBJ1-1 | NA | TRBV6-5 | TGTGCCAGCAGACAGATGAACACTGAAGCTTTCTTT | CASRQMNTEAFF
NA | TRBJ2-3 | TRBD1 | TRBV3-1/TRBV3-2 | TGTGCCAGCAGCTATGTCGGGACAGTCACAGATACGCAGTATTTT | CASSYVGTVTDTQYF
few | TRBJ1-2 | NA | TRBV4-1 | TGCGCCAGCAGCCAAGATCGGACCTTGGGTCCAGGGTTAGGCTACACCTTC | CASSQDRTLGPGLGYTF
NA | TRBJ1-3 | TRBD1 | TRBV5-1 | TGCGCCAGCAGCTCGGGACAGGGCTATAGGAACACCATATATTTT | CASSSGQGYRNTIYF
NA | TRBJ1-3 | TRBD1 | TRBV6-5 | TGTGCCAGCAGGATGCCAGGGGGCACTGGAAACACCATATATTTT | CASRMPGGTGNTIYF
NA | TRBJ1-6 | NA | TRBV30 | TGTGCCTTGGACGTTCGGGGGTCTTTGGTGGATATAAGTTCACCCCTCCACTTT | CALDVRGSLVDISSPLHF
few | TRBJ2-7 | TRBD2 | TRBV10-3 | TGTGCCATCAGACCGACTAGCGGGAGAAGTTACGAGCAGTACTTC | CAIRPTSGRSYEQYF
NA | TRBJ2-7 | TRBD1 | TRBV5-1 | TGCGCCAGCAGCTGGGACCCCGCAGGGGGCGTAGAGCAGTACTTC | CASSWDPAGGVEQYF
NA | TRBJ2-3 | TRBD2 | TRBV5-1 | TGCGCCAGCCACAGGACTAGCCTCACAGATACGCAGTATTTT | CASHRTSLTDTQYF